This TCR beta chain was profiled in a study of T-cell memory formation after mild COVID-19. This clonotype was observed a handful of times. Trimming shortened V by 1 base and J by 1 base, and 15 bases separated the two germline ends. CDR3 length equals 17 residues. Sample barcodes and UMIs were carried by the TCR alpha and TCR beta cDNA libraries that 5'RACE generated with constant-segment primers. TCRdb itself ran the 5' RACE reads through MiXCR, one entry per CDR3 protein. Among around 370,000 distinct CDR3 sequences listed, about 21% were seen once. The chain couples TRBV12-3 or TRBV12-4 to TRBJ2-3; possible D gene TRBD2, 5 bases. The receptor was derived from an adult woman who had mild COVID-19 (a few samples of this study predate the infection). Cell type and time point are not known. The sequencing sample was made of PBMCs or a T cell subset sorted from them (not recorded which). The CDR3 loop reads CASSLGRWELGTDTQYF. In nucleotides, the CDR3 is TGTGCCAGCAGTTTAGGGCGCTGGGAGTTAGGCACAGATACGCAGTATTTT.